This TCR beta chain was identified during a study of cytomegalovirus exposure and HLA in healthy donors. The wider study: Of around 400 genotyped donors, roughly 81% grouped in the Caucasian-associated ancestry cluster. General observations from the study: After further analysis at a later stage, 16,951 TCR beta sequences were associated with HLA alleles at 0.05 false discovery rate. Being productive about 87% or about 30% of the time was typical of most TCR beta V segments in an earlier analysis.

A remark on this clone: The antigen remains undetermined.

Per germline, CDR1 SGDLS and CDR2 YYNGEE. CDR3 length: 13 residues. V dropped 0 bases and J dropped 5 bases, with 8 bases sitting between them. Use of 60 Vbeta and 13 Jbeta primers characterized the PCR. Profiled with immunoSEQ multiplex PCR; TCRdb holds only in-frame clones, not every one. The data show 99,000 or so clones, about three quarters seen once. This receptor was obtained from a woman under 30 in good health and CMV-seropositive. The sample comprised PBMCs. This chain uses TRBV9 with TRBJ2-5, with D hard to call. The CDR3 here is CASSVDVGETQYF. In nucleotides, the CDR3 is TGTGCCAGCAGCGTAGATGTCGGGGAGACCCAGTACTTC.